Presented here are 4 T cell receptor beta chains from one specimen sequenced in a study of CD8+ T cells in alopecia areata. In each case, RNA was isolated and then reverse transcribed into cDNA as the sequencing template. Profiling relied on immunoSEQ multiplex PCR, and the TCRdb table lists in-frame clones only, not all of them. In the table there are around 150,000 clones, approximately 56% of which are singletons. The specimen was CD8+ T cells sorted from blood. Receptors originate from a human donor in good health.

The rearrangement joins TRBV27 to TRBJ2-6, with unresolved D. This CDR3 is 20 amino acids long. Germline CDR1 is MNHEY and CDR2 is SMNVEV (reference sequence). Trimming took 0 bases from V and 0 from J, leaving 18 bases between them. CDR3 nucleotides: TGTGCCAGCAGTTTATCGCCCCCGGTAAGAATTAGCTCTGGGGCCAACGTCCTGACTTTC. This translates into CASSLSPPVRISSGANVLTF.

CDR3 nucleotide sequence: TGTGCCAGCAGTCTTGGGACAGGGGGCGCTGGTGGCTACACCTTC. As protein: CASSLGTGGAGGYTF. The chain uses TRBV7-9 and TRBJ1-2; 12 bases are shared with TRBD1. Germline V gives CDR1 SEHNR, CDR2 FQNEAQ (reference sequence). The CDR3 extends over 15 amino acids. Losses at the gene ends were 6 bases for V and 7 bases for J; bases not matched to a gene: 9.

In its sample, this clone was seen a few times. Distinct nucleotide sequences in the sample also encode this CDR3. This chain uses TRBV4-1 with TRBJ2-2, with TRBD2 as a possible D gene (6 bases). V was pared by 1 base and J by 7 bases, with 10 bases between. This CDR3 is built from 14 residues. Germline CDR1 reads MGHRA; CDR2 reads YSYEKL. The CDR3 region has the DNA TGCGCCAGCAGCCAAGTGCCGCGGGGCGGGGAGCTGTTTTTT. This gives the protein CASSQVPRGGELFF.

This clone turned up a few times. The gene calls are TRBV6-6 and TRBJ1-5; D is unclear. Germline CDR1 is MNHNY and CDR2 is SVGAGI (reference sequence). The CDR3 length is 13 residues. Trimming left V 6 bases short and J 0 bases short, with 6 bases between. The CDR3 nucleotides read TGTGCCAGCAGCTTCTATAGCAATCAGCCCCAGCATTTT. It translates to CASSFYSNQPQHF.